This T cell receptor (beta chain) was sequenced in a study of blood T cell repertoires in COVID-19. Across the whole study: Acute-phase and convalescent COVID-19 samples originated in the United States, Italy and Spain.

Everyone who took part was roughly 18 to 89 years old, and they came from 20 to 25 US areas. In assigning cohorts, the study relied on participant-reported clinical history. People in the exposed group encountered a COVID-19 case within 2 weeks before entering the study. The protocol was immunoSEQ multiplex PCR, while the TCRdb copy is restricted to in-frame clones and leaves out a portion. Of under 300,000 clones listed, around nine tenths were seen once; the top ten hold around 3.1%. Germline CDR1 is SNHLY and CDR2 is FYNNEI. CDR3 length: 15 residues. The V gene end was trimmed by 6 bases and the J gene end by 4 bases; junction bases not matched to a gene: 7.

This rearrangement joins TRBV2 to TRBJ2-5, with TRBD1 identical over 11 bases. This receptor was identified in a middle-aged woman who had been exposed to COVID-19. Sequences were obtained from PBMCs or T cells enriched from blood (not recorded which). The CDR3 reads CASSSGTGGGETQYF. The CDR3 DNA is TGTGCCAGCAGCTCCGGGACAGGGGGAGGAGAGACCCAGTACTTC.